This TCR beta chain was identified during a study of patients and donors after allogeneic stem cell transplantation. The V end was cut by 2 bases, the J end by 3 bases, with 12 bases between. The CDR3 is 15 residues long. Germline assignment: CDR1 SGHTA and CDR2 FQGNSA. TCRdb re-called the RT-PCR reads through MiXCR, storing one row per CDR3 protein. This table holds 200,000 to 250,000 distinct CDR3 sequences, 14% found once. Specimen: blood, either unsorted or a sorted T cell fraction (not recorded which). This TCR came from a human donor who was either an allogeneic HSCT recipient or a stem cell or donor lymphocyte infusion donor (not recorded which). It is not recorded whose cells these are; they may come from a transplant donor. The chain combines TRBV7-2 with TRBJ2-3, with D uncertain. The CDR3 loop is CASSLSTHRTDTQYF. The CDR3 DNA sequence: TGTGCCAGCAGCTTATCCACCCATAGAACAGATACGCAGTATTTT.